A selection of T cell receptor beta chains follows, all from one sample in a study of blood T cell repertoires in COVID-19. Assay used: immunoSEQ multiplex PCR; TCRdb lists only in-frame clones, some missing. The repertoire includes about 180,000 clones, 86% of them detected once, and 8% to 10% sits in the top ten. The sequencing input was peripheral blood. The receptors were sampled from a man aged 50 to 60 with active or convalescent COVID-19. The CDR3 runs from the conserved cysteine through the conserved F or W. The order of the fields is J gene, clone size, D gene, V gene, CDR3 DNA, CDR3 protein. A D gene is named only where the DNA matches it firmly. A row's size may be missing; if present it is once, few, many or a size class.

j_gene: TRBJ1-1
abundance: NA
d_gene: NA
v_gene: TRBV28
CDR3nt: TGTGCCAGCAGTTTTCGGGGGAGTATGAACACTGAAGCTTTCTTT
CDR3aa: CASSFRGSMNTEAFF

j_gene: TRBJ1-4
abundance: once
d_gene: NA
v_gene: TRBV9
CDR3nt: TGTGCCAGCAGCGTACACAGCAATAATGAAAAACTGTTTTTT
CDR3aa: CASSVHSNNEKLFF

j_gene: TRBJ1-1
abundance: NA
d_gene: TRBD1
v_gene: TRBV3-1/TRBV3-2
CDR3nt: TGTGCCAGCAGCCCGACAGGGGTTACTGAAGCTTTCTTT
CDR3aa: CASSPTGVTEAFF

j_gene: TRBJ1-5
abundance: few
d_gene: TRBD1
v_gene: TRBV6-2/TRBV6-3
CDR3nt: TGTGCCAGCAGTTACCTGGGACAGGGCCCTGCGCCCCAGCATTTT
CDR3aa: CASSYLGQGPAPQHF

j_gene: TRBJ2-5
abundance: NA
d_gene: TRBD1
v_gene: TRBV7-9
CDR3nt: TGTGCCAGCAGCCGGTGGGGCCAGGGGGATGAGACCCAGTACTTC
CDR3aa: CASSRWGQGDETQYF

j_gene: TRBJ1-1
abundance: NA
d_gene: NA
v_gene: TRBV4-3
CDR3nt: TGCGCCAGCAGCCACGGAGTCAACACTGAAGCTTTCTTT
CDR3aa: CASSHGVNTEAFF

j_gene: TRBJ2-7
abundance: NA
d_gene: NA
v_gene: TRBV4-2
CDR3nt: TGTGCCAGCAGCCAAGGGGGCTCTGGGTCCTACGAGCAGTACTTC
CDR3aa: CASSQGGSGSYEQYF

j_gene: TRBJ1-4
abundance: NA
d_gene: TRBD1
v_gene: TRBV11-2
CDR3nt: TGTGCCAGCAGCAAGGACAGGACAACTAATGAAAAACTGTTTTTT
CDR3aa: CASSKDRTTNEKLFF

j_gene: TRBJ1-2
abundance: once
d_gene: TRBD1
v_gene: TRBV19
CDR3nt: TGTGCCAGTAGACCGGGACAGATGACCTATGGCTACACCTTC
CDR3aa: CASRPGQMTYGYTF

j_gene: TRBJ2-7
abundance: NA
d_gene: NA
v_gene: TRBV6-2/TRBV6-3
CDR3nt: TGTGCCAGCAGTTACTCGACCACGGGGACCTACGAGCAGTACTTC
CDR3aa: CASSYSTTGTYEQYF

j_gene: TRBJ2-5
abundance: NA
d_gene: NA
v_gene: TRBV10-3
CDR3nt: TGTGCCATCAGTGATCGCAAGGGGGATCAAGAGACCCAGTACTTC
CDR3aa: CAISDRKGDQETQYF

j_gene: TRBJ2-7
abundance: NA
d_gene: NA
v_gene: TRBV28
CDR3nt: TGTGCCAGCAGTCCCTTTCGGGGTTACGAGCAGTACTTC
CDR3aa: CASSPFRGYEQYF

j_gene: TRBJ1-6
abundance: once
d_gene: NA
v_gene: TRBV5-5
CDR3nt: TGTGCCAGCAGCTTGGGGGGGGTCGGGTCACCCCTCCACTTT
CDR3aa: CASSLGGVGSPLHF

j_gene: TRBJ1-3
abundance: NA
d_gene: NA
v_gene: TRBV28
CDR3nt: TGTGCCAGCAGTCCGCCATCGGTAGACACCATATATTTT
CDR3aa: CASSPPSVDTIYF

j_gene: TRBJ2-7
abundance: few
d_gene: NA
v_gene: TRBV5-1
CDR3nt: TGCGCCAGCAGCTCTCCTCCAGAATACTACGAGCAGTACTTC
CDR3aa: CASSSPPEYYEQYF

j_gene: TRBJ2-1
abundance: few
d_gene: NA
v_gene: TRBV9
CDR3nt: TGTGCCAGCAGCGTAGGAGAATACAATGAGCAGTTCTTC
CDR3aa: CASSVGEYNEQFF

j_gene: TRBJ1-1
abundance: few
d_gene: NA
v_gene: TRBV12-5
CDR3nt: TGTGCTAGTGGCGACGGGGGGGTTGAAGCTTTCTTT
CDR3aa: CASGDGGVEAFF

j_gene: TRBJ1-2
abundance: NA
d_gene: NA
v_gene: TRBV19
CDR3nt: TGTGCCAGTAGTATAGCAGGGGTCTATGGCTACACCTTC
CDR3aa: CASSIAGVYGYTF

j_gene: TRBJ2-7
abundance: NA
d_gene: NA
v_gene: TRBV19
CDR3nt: TGTGCCAGTAGTATCCAGGCCAGAACCTACGAGCAGTACTTC
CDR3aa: CASSIQARTYEQYF

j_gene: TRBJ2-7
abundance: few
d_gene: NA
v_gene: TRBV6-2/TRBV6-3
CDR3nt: TGTGCCAGCAGTAGCCAGGGCTACGAGCAGTACTTC
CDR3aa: CASSSQGYEQYF

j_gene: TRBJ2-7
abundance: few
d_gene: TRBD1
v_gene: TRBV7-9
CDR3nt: TGTGCCAGCGTTGGGACAGGGGGGCCCGAGCAGTACTTC
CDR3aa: CASVGTGGPEQYF

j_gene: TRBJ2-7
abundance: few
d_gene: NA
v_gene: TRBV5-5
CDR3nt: TGTGCCAGCAGCATACAGGGGGGGATCGGTGAGCAGTACTTC
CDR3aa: CASSIQGGIGEQYF

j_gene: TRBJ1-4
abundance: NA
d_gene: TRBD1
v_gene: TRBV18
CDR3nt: TGTGCCAGCTCACCCAGCGGGACAGGGATGCCAACTAATGAAAAACTGTTTTTT
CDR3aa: CASSPSGTGMPTNEKLFF

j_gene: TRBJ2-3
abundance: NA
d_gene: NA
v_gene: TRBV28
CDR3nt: TGTGCCAGCCTGTTGAGGTCCACAGATACGCAGTATTTT
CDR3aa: CASLLRSTDTQYF

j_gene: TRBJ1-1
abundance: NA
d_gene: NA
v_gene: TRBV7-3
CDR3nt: TGTGCCAGCAGCTTAATGCAGGGGAACACTGAAGCTTTCTTT
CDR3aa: CASSLMQGNTEAFF

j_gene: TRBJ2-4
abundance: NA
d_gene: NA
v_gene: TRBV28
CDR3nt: TGTGCCAGCAGTTTGGGGGGAGCCAAAAACATTCAGTACTTC
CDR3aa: CASSLGGAKNIQYF

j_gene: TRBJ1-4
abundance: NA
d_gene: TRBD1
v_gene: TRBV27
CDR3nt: TGTGCCAGCAGACAGACAGGGGATAATGAAAAACTGTTTTTT
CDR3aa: CASRQTGDNEKLFF

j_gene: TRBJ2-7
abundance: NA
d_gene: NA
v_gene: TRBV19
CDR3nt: TGTGCCAGTAGTATAGGTTTGGGGGCCTTCGAGCAGTACTTC
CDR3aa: CASSIGLGAFEQYF

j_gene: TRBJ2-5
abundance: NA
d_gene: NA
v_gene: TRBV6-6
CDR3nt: TGTGCCAGCAGTAAGAGGACAGTAGGAGAGACCCAGTACTTC
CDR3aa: CASSKRTVGETQYF

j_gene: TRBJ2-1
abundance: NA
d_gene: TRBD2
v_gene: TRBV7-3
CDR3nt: TGTGCCAGCAGCGCCCGGACTAGTAATGAGCAGTTCTTC
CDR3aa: CASSARTSNEQFF

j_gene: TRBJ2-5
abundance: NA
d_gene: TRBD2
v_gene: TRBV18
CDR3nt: TGTGCCAGCTCACCACCGGGGGGGAGGCAAGAGACCCAGTACTTC
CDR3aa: CASSPPGGRQETQYF

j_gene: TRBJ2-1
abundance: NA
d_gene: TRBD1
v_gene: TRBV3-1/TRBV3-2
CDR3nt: TGTGCCAGCAGCCAAGTGGGGACAGGGTCTTACAATGAGCAGTTCTTC
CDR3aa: CASSQVGTGSYNEQFF

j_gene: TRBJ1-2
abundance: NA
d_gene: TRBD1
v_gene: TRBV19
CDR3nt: TGTGCCAGTAGTATCGTGGGACAGGGCGACGACACCTTC
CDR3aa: CASSIVGQGDDTF

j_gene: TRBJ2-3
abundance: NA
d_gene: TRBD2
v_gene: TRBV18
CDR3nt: TGTGCCAGCTCACCACGTCCGGGGGGATTATCAGATACGCAGTATTTT
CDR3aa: CASSPRPGGLSDTQYF

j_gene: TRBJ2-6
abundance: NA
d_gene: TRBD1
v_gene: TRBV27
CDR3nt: TGTGCCAGCAGCTCATCCCGGGACAGGGGTTCTGGGGCCAACGTCCTGACTTTC
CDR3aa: CASSSSRDRGSGANVLTF

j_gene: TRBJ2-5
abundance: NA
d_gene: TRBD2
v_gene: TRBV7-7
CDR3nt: TGTGCCAGCAGCTATGGTAGCGGGGGACTAGAGACCCAGTACTTC
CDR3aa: CASSYGSGGLETQYF

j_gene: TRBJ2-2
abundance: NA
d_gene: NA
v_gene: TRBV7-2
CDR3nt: TGTGCCAGCAGCGCCGAGAGGTTATCCACCGGGGAGCTGTTTTTT
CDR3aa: CASSAERLSTGELFF

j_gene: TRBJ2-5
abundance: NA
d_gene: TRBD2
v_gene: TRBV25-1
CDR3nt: TGTGCCAGCAGTGAAACCCTCGGACTAGCGGGAGGGGAGACCCAGTACTTC
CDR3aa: CASSETLGLAGGETQYF

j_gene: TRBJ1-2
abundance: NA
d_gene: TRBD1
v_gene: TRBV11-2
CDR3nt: TGTGCCAGCAGCGGGACAGGGAACTATGGCTACACCTTC
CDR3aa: CASSGTGNYGYTF

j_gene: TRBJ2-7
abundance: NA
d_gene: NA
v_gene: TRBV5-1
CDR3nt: TGCGCCAGCAGCCCGAGCGGAACAACCTACGAGCAGTACTTC
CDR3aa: CASSPSGTTYEQYF

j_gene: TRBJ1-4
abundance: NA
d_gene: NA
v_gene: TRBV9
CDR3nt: TGTGCCAGCAGCGTATACCCTCTGTCGGGAGAAAAACTGTTTTTT
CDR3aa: CASSVYPLSGEKLFF

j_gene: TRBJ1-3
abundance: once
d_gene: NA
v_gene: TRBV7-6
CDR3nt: TGTGCCAGCAGTCCCGGGGGAGAGATGGAATCTGGAAACACCATATATTTT
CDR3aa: CASSPGGEMESGNTIYF

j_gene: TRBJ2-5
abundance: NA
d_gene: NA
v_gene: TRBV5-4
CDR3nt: TGTGCCAGCAGCTTGGACAGCCAAGAGACCCAGTACTTC
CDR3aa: CASSLDSQETQYF